A single sample is the source of the 24 T cell receptor beta chains below, sequenced in a study of T cell responses to AZD1222 COVID-19 vaccine (dated by TCRdb to 2020 to 2022). The time point label of this sample denotes: baseline before first vaccination. The method was the immunoSEQ multiplex PCR assay. What TCRdb holds here is the immuneACCESS table cut down to in-frame rearrangements. Part of the clones is not present; checked against another copy, under half of the missing clones reflect an unresolved V gene, and the others are unexplained. The sample contains under 150,000 clones, 90% of them found a single time. 1.5% to 2% of the sample is held by the ten biggest clonotypes. This sample comprised peripheral blood, obtained on day 0 of AZD1222 vaccination. These receptor sequences come from an adult in good health.

A remark on this clone: The same CDR3 can be traced to other DNA sequences in this sample. The chain has TRBV6-1 and TRBJ1-5; D is unclear. V lost 3 bases and J lost 5, with 2 bases in between. This CDR3 is built from 11 residues. Germline loops: CDR1 MNHNS, CDR2 SASEGT. The CDR3 sequence is CASSEDQPQHF. CDR3 DNA sequence: TGTGCCAGCAGTGAGGATCAGCCCCAGCATTTT.

V is TRBV6-5 and J is TRBJ1-2; D gene uncertain. This CDR3 is 13 amino acids long. The germline CDR1 and CDR2 sequences are MNHEY and SVGAGI. With 1 base removed from V and 12 bases from J, the gap between germline ends came to 15 bases. For the CDR3, the DNA is TGTGCCAGCAGTTACTACGGATCCTCCTATCACACCTTC. Translated: CASSYYGSSYHTF.

The CDR3 here is CASKGTGLAVETQYF. CDR3 nucleotide sequence: TGTGCCAGTAAAGGGACCGGACTAGCTGTGGAGACCCAGTACTTC. The chain has TRBV19 and TRBJ2-5, with 8 bases identical to TRBD2. Germline trimming cut 7 bases from V and 5 bases from J; bases unmatched to any gene: 12. Germline V gives CDR1 LNHDA, CDR2 SQIVND (reference sequence). The CDR3 covers 15 residues.

CDR3 nucleotide sequence: TGTGCCAGTAGTCCCGTACTACAGGGGACTGGAAACACCATATATTTT. Translation: CASSPVLQGTGNTIYF. This chain links TRBV19 with TRBJ1-3; TRBD1 matches 7 bases. Germline trimming cut 5 bases from V and 2 bases from J; bases unmatched to any gene: 9. Germline lookup yields CDR1 LNHDA and CDR2 SQIVND (reference sequence). This CDR3 is 16 amino acids long.

V usage is TRBV6-2 or TRBV6-3 and J usage is TRBJ2-1; tentative D call: TRBD2 (6 bases). V gave up 0 bases and J gave up 4 bases, with 19 bases separating them. This CDR3 is 18 amino acids long. The germline V gene has CDR1 MNHEY and CDR2 SVGEGT. CDR3 coding DNA: TGTGCCAGCAGTTACTCGGGAGGAGGGTGGGATCTATACAATGAGCAGTTCTTC. Its translation: CASSYSGGGWDLYNEQFF.

The chain combines TRBV9 with TRBJ1-5, with D possibly matching TRBD1 (5 bases). CDR1 is SGDLS and CDR2 is YYNGEE in the germline V gene. V dropped 2 bases and J dropped 6 bases, with 9 bases sitting between them. This CDR3 is 13 amino acids long. CDR3 coding DNA: TGTGCCAGCAGCGTCAGGGTGGGTCAGCCCCAGCATTTT. Translating it yields CASSVRVGQPQHF.

The gene calls are TRBV27 and TRBJ1-5, with a weak D call TRBD1 (5 bases). The germline V gene encodes CDR1 MNHEY and CDR2 SMNVEV (reference sequence). The CDR3 totals 14 residues. Trimming shortened V by 1 base and J by 5 bases, and 9 bases separated the two germline ends. The CDR3 protein is CASSLFDSDQPQHF. CDR3 bases: TGTGCCAGCAGTTTATTCGACAGCGATCAGCCCCAGCATTTT.

The CDR3 here is CSPRTLHNEQFF. Here the CDR3 DNA reads TGCAGCCCGCGGACCCTCCACAATGAGCAGTTCTTC. The rearrangement uses TRBV29-1 and TRBJ2-1, with D uncertain. The CDR3 is 12 residues long. The germline V and J ends were trimmed by 8 bases and 5 bases, with 13 bases remaining between them. CDR1 is SQVTM and CDR2 is ANQGSEA in the germline V gene.

The chain has TRBV18 and TRBJ1-6, with a possible D match to TRBD1 (5 bases). With 5 bases removed from V and 1 base from J, the gap between germline ends came to 12 bases. Germline CDR1 and CDR2: KGHSH and LQKENI. There are 16 residues in the CDR3. DNA for the CDR3: TGTGCCAGCTCATCAACGGGGGGGTCCTATAATTCACCCCTCCACTTT. This encodes CASSSTGGSYNSPLHF.

This sequence joins TRBV30 and TRBJ2-1, with 7 nucleotides matching TRBD2. Germline values: CDR1 GTSNPN, CDR2 SVGIG (reference sequence). This CDR3 is built from 14 residues. The V and J ends lost 3 bases and 7 bases, in that order; junction bases with no gene match: 9. As DNA, the CDR3 is TGTGCCTGGAGGGGTGGACTAGTTACAAATGAGCAGTTCTTC. It is translated as CAWRGGLVTNEQFF.

The J gene is TRBJ2-7, the V gene TRBV28, with TRBD1 matching 10 bases. The CDR3 runs to 14 residues. The V gene's germline CDR1 is MDHEN and CDR2 SYDVKM. J gave up 4 bases and V 8 bases, and 8 bases lay outside the gene matches. CDR3 amino acids: CASATGTGVYEQYF. In DNA, the CDR3 is TGTGCCAGCGCGACCGGGACAGGGGTTTACGAGCAGTACTTC.

This clone was detected once. The V call is TRBV5-6, the J call TRBJ1-3; no clear D gene. CDR1 and CDR2 (germline): SGHDT, YYEEEE. The CDR3 runs 14 residues. Deletions cut 4 bases from V and 2 bases from J, with 10 bases between. The CDR3 here is CASSPGRAGNTIYF. In nucleotides, the CDR3 is TGTGCCAGCAGCCCTGGGAGGGCTGGAAACACCATATATTTT.

V usage is TRBV3-1 (or the pseudogene TRBV3-2) and J usage is TRBJ1-2; D is perhaps TRBD1 (6 bases). This CDR3 region has 15 residues. Germline assignment: CDR1 LGHDT and CDR2 YNNKEL (reference sequence). The V gene lost 4 bases and the J gene lost 2 bases, with 14 bases spanning the gap. As DNA, the CDR3 is TGTGCCAGCAGCCCCGACAGGCGACCAAACTATGGCTACACCTTC. Translation: CASSPDRRPNYGYTF.

The chain is built from TRBV7-2 and TRBJ1-5; TRBD1 matches at 10 bases. The CDR3 covers 16 residues. The V and J ends lost 5 bases and 6 bases, in that order; junction bases with no gene match: 10. The germline V gene encodes CDR1 SGHTA and CDR2 FQGNSA. The CDR3 nucleotides read TGTGCCAGCAGCCCCTCGGGACAGGGGATGGGTCAGCCCCAGCATTTT. Translated, it gives CASSPSGQGMGQPQHF.

The V call is TRBV28, the J call TRBJ1-3; 8 bases agree with TRBD1. The V gene end was trimmed by 8 bases and the J gene end by 2 bases; junction bases not matched to a gene: 5. Looked up from germline, CDR1 is MDHEN and CDR2 is SYDVKM. The CDR3 runs 14 residues. The CDR3 sequence is CASGRGLTGNTIYF. The CDR3 nucleotides read TGTGCCAGCGGCAGGGGGCTCACTGGAAACACCATATATTTT.

The chain uses TRBV15 and TRBJ2-1, with 8 nucleotides matching TRBD1. V dropped 0 bases and J dropped 3; count of bases not matched to a gene: 4. Looked up from germline, CDR1 is LNHNV and CDR2 is YYDKDF (reference sequence). The CDR3 covers 16 residues. The CDR3: CATSRDMGTGYNEQFF. The CDR3 DNA is TGTGCCACCAGCAGAGATATGGGGACAGGCTACAATGAGCAGTTCTTC.

There are a few counts of this clone. This chain joins TRBV10-3 and TRBJ2-5; possible D gene TRBD2, 7 bases. V was shortened by 8 bases and J by 1 base, with 14 bases between the two germline ends. From germline, CDR1 is ENHRY and CDR2 SYGVKD. The length of the CDR3 is 14 residues. The CDR3 bases are TGTGCCATCTCCACAGGGAGGGGCCAAGAGACCCAGTACTTC. Amino acid sequence: CAISTGRGQETQYF.

The chain recombines TRBV7-2 with TRBJ2-5; D ambiguous. The germline V gene encodes CDR1 SGHTA and CDR2 FQGNSA. The CDR3 is made up of 12 amino acids. V was trimmed by 2 bases and J by 3 bases, leaving 4 bases between them. In DNA, the CDR3 is TGTGCCAGCAGCTTAACCAAAGAGACCCAGTACTTC. Translating it yields CASSLTKETQYF.

The V gene is TRBV7-6, the J gene TRBJ2-6; D call uncertain. The CDR3 runs 14 residues. V lost 11 bases and J 0 bases, leaving 11 bases between the germline ends. Looked up from germline, CDR1 is SGHVS and CDR2 is FNYEAQ. The CDR3 nucleotides read TGTGCCGGGTCGAACCCCTCTGGGGCCAACGTCCTGACTTTC. It yields the protein CAGSNPSGANVLTF.

The chain carries TRBV19 and TRBJ1-6, with D perhaps matching TRBD1 (5 bases). CDR3 length: 15 amino acids. Germline CDR1 and CDR2: LNHDA and SQIVND (reference sequence). V shed 7 bases and J shed 2 bases, with 12 bases lying between them. The CDR3 nucleotides are TGTGCCAGTAACGCAGGGCTGGCCTATAATTCACCCCTCCACTTT. Translating gives CASNAGLAYNSPLHF. Looking up the rest from reference TRBV19 and TRBJ1-6 gives the full variable domain: DGGITQSPKYLFRKEGQNVTLSCEQNLNHDAMYWYRQDPGQGLRLIYYSQIVNDFQKGDIAEGYSVSREKKESFPLTVTSAQKNPTAFYLCASNAGLAYNSPLHFGNGTRLTVT.

The chain has TRBV24-1 and TRBJ2-1; 11 positions match TRBD2. J gave up 7 bases and V 4 bases, and 8 bases lay outside the gene matches. This CDR3 is 16 amino acids long. In germline, CDR1 is KGHDR, CDR2 SFDVKD. The CDR3 DNA sequence: TGTGCCACCAGTGAACCCGGGACTAGCGGAGGGAATGAGCAGTTCTTC. Translation gives CATSEPGTSGGNEQFF.

This clone has just one count. The genes are TRBV15 and TRBJ1-4, with D unresolved. Germline V gene data show CDR1 as LNHNV and CDR2 as YYDKDF (reference sequence). This CDR3 spans 13 amino acids. Between the trimmed V and J ends, which lost 8 bases and 0 bases, there was a span of 7 bases. For the CDR3, the DNA is TGTGCCACCTCTCTACCAACTAATGAAAAACTGTTTTTT. It is translated as CATSLPTNEKLFF.

This rearrangement joins TRBV2 to TRBJ1-2; TRBD1 might be the D (5 bases). The CDR3 spans 15 residues. V gave up 5 bases and J gave up 4 bases, with 17 bases separating them. Per the germline V gene, CDR1 is SNHLY and CDR2 is FYNNEI. For the CDR3, the DNA is TGTGCCAGCAGTTTCCGGGACGCTTACCTCTATGGCTACACCTTC. This sequence encodes CASSFRDAYLYGYTF.

This rearrangement joins TRBV30 to TRBJ1-1, with TRBD1 as a possible D gene (5 bases). The V and J ends lost 0 bases and 10 bases respectively, with 21 bases between them. The CDR3 is made up of 15 amino acids. The germline V gene has CDR1 GTSNPN and CDR2 SVGIG (reference sequence). This chain's CDR3 is CAWSVLGRDELGAFF. For the CDR3, the DNA is TGTGCCTGGAGTGTATTAGGCAGGGACGAACTTGGAGCTTTCTTT. The full variable domain, in which reference TRBV30 and TRBJ1-1 provide the parts outside the CDR3, is SQTIHQWPATLVQPVGSPLSLECTVEGTSNPNLYWYRQAAGRGLQLLFYSVGIGQISSEVPQNLSASRPQDRQFILSSKKLLLSDSGFYLCAWSVLGRDELGAFFGQGTRLTVV.